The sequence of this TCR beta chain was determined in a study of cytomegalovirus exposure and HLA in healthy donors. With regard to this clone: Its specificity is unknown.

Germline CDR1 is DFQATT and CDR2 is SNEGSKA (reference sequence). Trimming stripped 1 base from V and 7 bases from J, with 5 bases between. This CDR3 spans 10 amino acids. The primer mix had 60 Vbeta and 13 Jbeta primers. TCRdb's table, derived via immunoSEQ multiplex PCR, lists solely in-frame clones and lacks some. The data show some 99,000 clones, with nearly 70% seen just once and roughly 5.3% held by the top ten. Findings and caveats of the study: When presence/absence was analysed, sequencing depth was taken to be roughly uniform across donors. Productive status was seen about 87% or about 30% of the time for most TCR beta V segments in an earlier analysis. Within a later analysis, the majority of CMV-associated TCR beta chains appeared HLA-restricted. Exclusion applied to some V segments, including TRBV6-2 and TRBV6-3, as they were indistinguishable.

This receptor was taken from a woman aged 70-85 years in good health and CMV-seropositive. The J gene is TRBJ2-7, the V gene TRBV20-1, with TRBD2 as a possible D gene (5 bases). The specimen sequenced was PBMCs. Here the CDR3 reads CSARGGEQYF. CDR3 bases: TGCAGTGCTAGAGGCGGGGAGCAGTACTTC.